The present T cell receptor beta chain was sequenced within a study of cytomegalovirus exposure and HLA in healthy donors (dated by TCRdb to 2017 to 2019). Background for the entire study: An earlier analysis of some 500 of the donors reported 250 to 300 Gb of sequence data and 100 million to 140 million unique TCR beta sequences from about 200 million T cells. An early release that covered several hundred HLA-typed donors contained around 330 gigabases of sequencing data and tens of millions of unique TCR sequences. Of the roughly 390 genotyped donors, around 81% fell in the genetic ancestry cluster associated with self-reported Caucasian donors. The study was designed to test whether signatures of past pathogen exposure could be identified by cataloging public T cell receptors. The study used immunosequencing to profile the T cell repertoires of around 600 subjects and linked those repertoires to cytomegalovirus serostatus. Besides the first cohort of roughly 660 subjects, a separate validation cohort made up of 120 different subjects was used. To predict cytomegalovirus infection status, the study combined high-throughput TCR immunosequencing, statistical association of individual TCRs with disease status, and machine learning. A later analysis re-examined previously published TCR beta repertoires from more than 550 donors and added high-resolution HLA genotyping to investigate patterns of TCR occurrence. The later analysis used no new phenotypic data to find candidate immune exposures, relying instead on TCR beta sequences and their occurrence across donors. To decide whether each TCR beta V gene segment behaved as functional or pseudogenic, an earlier analysis of some 600 of the donors relied on high-throughput TCR beta sequencing. Alongside the repertoire data, information on donor age, sex, ethnicity and CMV serostatus was compiled. A later genetic analysis took genome-wide SNP genotypes for about three fifths of the 666 donors and used that subset as a discovery cohort. All discovery cohort repertoires had been generated using a single sequencing platform. Class I and class II HLA loci were covered by the typing at four-digit resolution. The number of typed donors differed by locus: roughly 629-630 for A, B, C, DRB1 and DQB1; some 540 for DQA1; around 610 for DPA1; and about 450 for DPB1. A few DR-DQ haplotypes were treated as single units for association and clustering because of strong linkage in the cohort. Among some 400 genotyped donors of the cohort, an average of approximately 220,000 unique TCR beta nucleotide sequences was sequenced per donor, of which approximately 18% were non-productive.

With respect to this clone: Its specific antigen is unknown. Base qualities are missing; no much larger clone stands one base away.

The CDR3 goes from the cysteine to the phenylalanine over 11 residues. Only the CDR3 DNA is retained, 33 bases long and in frame from the first base. The trim is 4 bases for V and 2 bases for J, with a gap of 6 bases between the germline ends. For CDR1 and CDR2, the germline V gene lists SQVTM and ANQGSEA. The cohort comprised approximately 700 healthy bone marrow donors. At the time of sampling, every cohort member was nominally healthy, though immune exposures that went unrecorded were likely present. The donor tested CMV seropositive, placing the donor among the 250 to 300 seropositive members of the cohort. A peripheral blood sample was provided by each donor, and peripheral blood mononuclear cells were used for TCR beta sequencing. The Qiagen DNeasy Blood Extraction Kit was used to extract genomic DNA from the blood cell samples. General study outcomes and caveats: A further reported finding was that TCR beta sequences accurately predicted the HLA-A and HLA-B alleles for most subjects in the first cohort. The study listed 164 TCR beta chains as associated with cytomegalovirus. In a later genetic analysis, fewer N-insertions in productive TCRs were reported among donors in an Asian-associated ancestry cluster than the roughly 640-donor mean. The presence/absence analyses assumed that sequencing depth was roughly uniform across donors, and that assumption may not be true. A later analysis reported that several top co-occurrence clusters appeared linked to parvovirus B19, influenza, CMV and Epstein-Barr virus. Because HLA typing was missing for some donors at each locus, association tests included only the typed subset. A cluster of highly shared sequence variants was judged likely to be a technical artifact of the sequencing pipeline. Correlated functional status among segregating V segments might reflect linkage disequilibrium, but an unknown experimental factor could not be ruled out. In a later analysis, the rate of TCR association differed among HLA loci, with DRB1 alleles having the most associated TCRs and HLA-C alleles having the fewest. Strong co-occurrence of HLA alleles, especially DR and DQ, made assigning TCR associations to individual alleles difficult. Because the 87-base-pair reads could not distinguish some IMGT-functional V segments, including TRBV6-2 and TRBV6-3, those segments were excluded. The classifier was reported to diagnose cytomegalovirus status with high specificity and sensitivity in both the original cohort and the validation cohort. While some public TCRs were present in many individuals, most TCR sequences turned up only very rarely across donors. Seventeen rarely observed V segments, including chromosome 9 orphons, were excluded from the earlier analysis of about 500 of the donors because counts were too low. Immune exposure information for the cohort was limited to CMV serostatus. In an earlier analysis of about 540 of the donors, most TCR beta V segments were observed in productive rearrangements about 87% or about 30% of the time, broadly matching IMGT annotations. According to the authors, the approach could potentially be generalized to other disease states and immunological phenotypes. A later analysis associated some 17,000 TCR beta sequences with specific HLA alleles at a false discovery rate of 0.05. V-gene and J-gene trimming of TCR beta chains was associated with a missense DCLRE1C variant in a later genetic analysis, and the association was replicated in an independent cohort. In vitro tests confirmed that a few of the cytomegalovirus-associated TCR beta chains recognize cytomegalovirus antigens. This cohort had only TCR beta chains sequenced, and the lack of alpha or paired-chain data limited which features could be detected. In a later analysis, HLA-associated TCR beta chains showed more clonal expansion and lower generation probabilities than non-associated chains that were equally common. Most CMV-associated TCR beta chains appeared to be HLA-restricted in a later analysis, and the HLA associations seemed to be driven largely by CMV exposure.

Library method: the immunoSEQ multiplex PCR assay. A mixture of 60 forward primers for TCR Vbeta segments and 13 reverse primers for TCR Jbeta segments was used in the multiplex PCR. The CDR3 region of rearranged TCR beta genes was amplified from genomic DNA with a multiplex PCR assay. The Illumina HiSeq System was used to sequence the amplified TCR beta libraries as 87-base-pair reads. The paper's processing steps were these. In a later analysis, roughly 80 million unique TCR beta chains were counted across the 666 repertoires, and roughly 11 million of these chains were shared by at least two donors. A nearest-neighbor algorithm error-corrected the raw reads and collapsed the reads into unique sequences, merging closely related sequences to remove PCR and sequencing errors. Alignment of CDR3 sequences to IMGT reference sequences was used to assign V, D and J gene segments. For a sequence to be retained, at least a six-nucleotide match to both a V gene segment and a J gene segment was required. A rearrangement counted as productive if the CDR3 had no stop codons and remained in frame with V and J, and every other rearrangement counted as non-productive. Following IMGT convention, CDR3 was defined as the stretch from the second conserved V-encoded cysteine up to the conserved J-encoded phenylalanine. Sequences without an unambiguous match to a single V gene segment were excluded from the earlier analysis of a few hundred of the donors. In an earlier analysis of about 590 of the donors, a V segment was called functional when productive rearrangements were above 56.7%, and segregating when the standard deviation between donors exceeded 5%. To diagnose cytomegalovirus status from the catalog of TCR beta chain sequences, a statistical classification framework was built. A later analysis assigned V and J genes by comparing TCR nucleotide sequences with IMGT/GENE-DB human TR gene sequences. Using the TCRdist pipeline, a later analysis assigned CDR3 sequences along with most-parsimonious VDJ recombination scenarios. In a later analysis, each TCR beta chain was defined by its CDR3 amino acid sequence together with its V-gene family, and reads lacking a unique V-gene family were excluded. As a way to deal with suspected cross-contamination and a sequencing artifact, a later analysis dropped hundreds of nucleotide sequences that were highly shared and had low generation probability. A later analysis calculated a clonal expansion index for each public chain from normalized within-repertoire ranks of inferred template counts. A later analysis computed generation probabilities with a VDJ recombination model fitted to out-of-frame rearrangements, and checked the results against IGoR. Hypergeometric tests were used in a later analysis to score TCR-TCR, TCR-HLA and TCR-CMV co-occurrence, with a repertoire-size bias correction applied to the TCR pairs. In a later analysis, false discovery rates were estimated by permuting HLA or CMV assignments 20 times. In a later analysis, co-occurring TCRs were grouped with DBSCAN, and TCRdist sequence similarity was added when clustering was performed within HLA-allele-positive subsets. Co-occurrence clustering excluded repertoires with fewer than 30,000 or more than 120,000 public chains, plus five with anomalous nucleotide sharing. In TCRdb, the immuneACCESS table is reduced to in-frame sequences with V and J assigned. These tables do not hold every clone; where another copy was compared, an unresolved V gene accounts for under half, and the others remain unexplained. From that table come the V and J calls and clone size; the DNA was used to work out D and trimming. Within this sample are about 170,000 clones, with approximately 81% of them counted one time only. About 2.5% of the sample belongs to the ten largest clones.

The rearrangement combines TRBV29-1 with TRBJ2-7; too little of a D gene remains to name it. The TCR sequence derives from a young man in good health and CMV-seropositive. The specimen was PBMCs. The CDR3 protein sequence reads: CSVALTYEQYF. The DNA sequence is given as TGCAGCGTTGCTCTAACCTACGAGCAGTACTTC.